This TCR beta chain was retrieved from a study of cytomegalovirus exposure and HLA in healthy donors. This CDR3 region has 15 residues. Germline CDR1 reads SGDLS; CDR2 reads YYNGEE. V gave up 4 bases and J gave up 4 bases; unmatched junction bases: 8. About this clone: Antigen specificity is unknown.

General study results and limits: As a later analysis showed, several of the most significant clusters appeared to be linked to common viral pathogens.

Use of 60 Vbeta and 13 Jbeta primers characterized the PCR. Generated by immunoSEQ multiplex PCR, the TCRdb table keeps only in-frame clones and is missing some. The sample lists 150,000 to 200,000 clones; 70% to 85% were seen once. This receptor was obtained from a woman under 40 in good health and CMV-seronegative. The rearrangement links TRBV9 to TRBJ1-1, with 9 bases matching TRBD1. The sample was PBMCs. CDR3 nucleotides: TGTGCCAGCAGCCCCCAGGGACAGGGTATCACTGAAGCTTTCTTT. Translating gives CASSPQGQGITEAFF.